These 3 T cell receptor beta chains came from one sample sequenced in a study of graft-versus-host responses after intestinal transplantation. Sequenced by immunoSEQ multiplex PCR; TCRdb stores in-frame clones only, minus some. Of about 100,000 clones listed, 87% were seen once; the top ten hold over 0.8%. These TCRs' antigens remain unknown. Here the sequenced sample was unstimulated CD4+ T cells sorted from spleen or lymph node cells, taken before intestinal transplant. The receptors originated from a human donor who received an intestinal transplant.

This clone showed up just once. The chain carries TRBV5-1 and TRBJ2-5; D is possibly TRBD2 (6 bases). The V end was cut by 0 bases, the J end by 3 bases, with 15 bases between. Germline V gene sequence: CDR1 SGHRS, CDR2 YFSETQ. The CDR3 consists of 16 residues. CDR3 DNA sequence: TGCGCCAGCAGCTTGGGGTCAGGGACTTCAAAAGAGACCCAGTACTTC. This sequence encodes CASSLGSGTSKETQYF.

The chain has TRBV29-1 and TRBJ2-3; TRBD1 aligns across 11 bases. Looked up from germline, CDR1 is SQVTM and CDR2 is ANQGSEA. Trimming took 3 bases from V and 0 from J; bases not matched to a gene: 2. The CDR3 has 15 residues. CDR3 in amino acids: CSVEGQGVSTDTQYF. The CDR3 coding sequence is TGCAGCGTTGAGGGACAGGGGGTCAGCACAGATACGCAGTATTTT.

The V call is TRBV10-3, the J call TRBJ1-6; D not resolved. Germline V gene sequence: CDR1 ENHRY, CDR2 SYGVKD. Trimming pared 0 bases from V and 2 bases from J, leaving 2 bases between. The CDR3 sequence is 14 residues long. DNA for the CDR3: TGTGCCATCAGTGAGTCTACCTATAATTCACCCCTCCACTTT. The encoded protein is CAISESTYNSPLHF.